This TCR beta chain emerged from a study of blood T cell repertoires in COVID-19. The protocol was immunoSEQ multiplex PCR, while the TCRdb copy is restricted to in-frame clones and leaves out a portion. The data show 350,000 or so clones, almost 90% seen once. No more than 2 weeks before study entry, exposed participants had met a case of COVID-19. This receptor was taken from a woman in her twenties or thirties who had been exposed to COVID-19. Sample: PBMCs or T cells enriched from blood (not recorded which).

CDR3 bases: TGCAGCGTCGGCAGGCTATACAATGAGCAGTTCTTC. As protein: CSVGRLYNEQFF. This chain uses TRBV29-1 with TRBJ2-1; D is unresolved. The length of the CDR3 is 12 residues. V gave up 6 bases and J gave up 4 bases, with 10 bases separating them. Germline values: CDR1 SQVTM, CDR2 ANQGSEA.